The 30 T cell receptor beta chains below were found in one sample sequenced in a study of shared clonotypes between healthy human individuals. Clones were read by immunoSEQ multiplex PCR, and TCRdb kept only the in-frame ones, dropping some. The sample lists about 340,000 clones, around four fifths occurring once. The sample comprised memory CD4+ T cells sorted from blood. Indicated subset: CD45RA-negative fraction. The receptor source for this set is a man aged 25-45 years in good health.

The rearrangement uses TRBV5-6 and TRBJ2-5; D unresolved. This CDR3 comprises 14 residues. Germline loops: CDR1 SGHDT, CDR2 YYEEEE. Trimming cost V 7 bases and J 3 bases, with 16 bases left between them. CDR3 nucleotides: TGTGCCAGCGGTAGTATGGCCATCAAAGAGACCCAGTACTTC. Translating gives CASGSMAIKETQYF.

This clone was picked up many times. Other DNA sequences in this specimen translate into the identical CDR3. The chain uses TRBV6-1 and TRBJ2-7, with TRBD1 matching over 10 bases. The trim removed 8 bases at V and 8 bases at J, leaving 9 bases unmatched. The CDR3 is 13 amino acids. Germline lookup yields CDR1 MNHNS and CDR2 SASEGT. The CDR3 protein is CASQGQGFVQQYF. In DNA form, the CDR3 reads TGTGCCAGCCAGGGACAGGGGTTCGTGCAGCAGTACTTC.

V gene TRBV14 combines with J gene TRBJ2-7; 8 bases map to TRBD2. The junction had 10 bases not matched to a gene; V was cut back by 4 bases and J by 5 bases. Germline V lookup: CDR1 SGHDN, CDR2 FVKESK. The CDR3 sequence is 15 residues long. The CDR3 DNA reads as TGTGCCAGCAGCCCGCTAATAGCGGGATTTAACGAGCAGTACTTC. The encoded protein is CASSPLIAGFNEQYF.

This clone was observed a handful of times. The chain has TRBV30 and TRBJ2-5, with 7 nucleotides matching TRBD1. V shed 4 bases and J 4 bases; nucleotides not matched to a gene: 6. Germline CDR1 GTSNPN, CDR2 SVGIG (reference sequence). CDR3 length: 13 amino acids. In DNA form, the CDR3 reads TGTGCCTGGACAGGGGGTTTGGCAGAGACCCAGTACTTC. Translating gives CAWTGGLAETQYF. Complete variable domain (other parts from reference TRBV30 and TRBJ2-5): SQTIHQWPATLVQPVGSPLSLECTVEGTSNPNLYWYRQAAGRGLQLLFYSVGIGQISSEVPQNLSASRPQDRQFILSSKKLLLSDSGFYLCAWTGGLAETQYFGPGTRLLVL.

This clone occurred a few times. The genes are TRBV6-1 and TRBJ1-1, with D possibly TRBD1 on 5 matching bases. The germline V gene has CDR1 MNHNS and CDR2 SASEGT. CDR3 length equals 13 residues. Trimming cost V 3 bases and J 8 bases, with 13 bases left between them. CDR3 residues: CASSETYRTEAFF. The CDR3 nucleotides are TGTGCCAGCAGTGAGACATACAGGACCGAAGCTTTCTTT.

This chain joins TRBV19 and TRBJ1-5, with 8 positions matching TRBD1. The trim removed 4 bases at V and 4 bases at J, leaving 9 bases unmatched. The CDR3 contains 16 residues. CDR1 and CDR2 (germline): LNHDA, SQIVND (reference sequence). The CDR3 nucleotides read TGTGCCAGTAGTAGGCCAGGGGGCTGGTCGAATCAGCCCCAGCATTTT. This gives the protein CASSRPGGWSNQPQHF.

This clone was seen only a few times. The V and J genes are TRBV29-1 and TRBJ2-7, with 11 bases identical to TRBD2. This CDR3 region has 13 residues. Looked up from germline, CDR1 is SQVTM and CDR2 is ANQGSEA. The V and J ends lost 7 bases and 5 bases, in that order; junction bases with no gene match: 7. For the CDR3, the DNA is TGCAGCGCCTCGACTAGCGGGGTCGACGAGCAGTACTTC. Amino acid sequence: CSASTSGVDEQYF.

This clone came up a few times. The V and J genes are TRBV6-1 and TRBJ2-2; 7 positions agree with TRBD2. The germline V gene encodes CDR1 MNHNS and CDR2 SASEGT. The V and J ends lost 2 bases and 9 bases, in that order; junction bases with no gene match: 6. The CDR3 totals 14 residues. The CDR3 DNA is TGTGCCAGCAGTGAATCCTGGGGGGGACGGGAGCTGTTTTTT. It translates to CASSESWGGRELFF.

This chain uses TRBV5-1 with TRBJ2-7; possibly TRBD1 for D (6 bases). The CDR3 runs 14 residues. V lost 4 bases, J lost 5 bases, and 16 bases lay in between. Germline lookup yields CDR1 SGHRS and CDR2 YFSETQ. For the CDR3, the DNA is TGCGCCAGCAGCATTCCTACAGGGTCCCACGAGCAGTACTTC. Its translation is CASSIPTGSHEQYF.

The chain couples TRBV5-5 to TRBJ2-3; 15 nucleotides align to TRBD2. The CDR3 sequence is 19 residues long. V lost 4 bases, J lost 6 bases, and 15 bases stayed unmatched. Germline CDR1 SGHKS, CDR2 YYEKEE (reference sequence). The CDR3 is CASSPGLAGGAAILDTQYF. Here the CDR3 DNA reads TGTGCCAGCAGCCCAGGACTAGCGGGAGGGGCCGCTATCTTGGATACGCAGTATTTT.

The chain employs TRBV28 and TRBJ1-5; no definite D call. V shed 7 bases and J shed 5 bases, with 9 bases lying between them. The germline gives CDR1 MDHEN, CDR2 SYDVKM. CDR3 length equals 12 residues. The DNA for the CDR3 is TGTGCCAGCACCCTCCCCGATCAGCCCCAGCATTTT. As protein: CASTLPDQPQHF.

This clone appeared many times. The chain couples TRBV7-9 to TRBJ1-2; D gene unclear. The V end lost 0 bases, the J end lost 4 bases, and 3 bases lay between the germline ends. The CDR3 is 12 amino acids. Looked up from germline, CDR1 is SEHNR and CDR2 is FQNEAQ (reference sequence). This CDR3 reads CASSLAPYGYTF. The CDR3 region has the DNA TGTGCCAGCAGCTTAGCGCCCTATGGCTACACCTTC. Full variable domain (rest looked up from reference TRBV7-9 and TRBJ1-2): DTGVSQNPRHKITKRGQNVTFRCDPISEHNRLYWYRQTLGQGPEFLTYFQNEAQLEKSRLLSDRFSAERPKGSFSTLEIQRTEQGDSAMYLCASSLAPYGYTFGSGTRLTVV.

CDR3 in amino acids: CASSEASGYTDTQYF. CDR3 DNA sequence: TGTGCCAGCAGTGAGGCTAGCGGCTACACAGATACGCAGTATTTT. This chain uses TRBV2 with TRBJ2-3; 7 bases line up with TRBD2. Germline-derived CDR1 and CDR2 are SNHLY and FYNNEI. The CDR3 is 15 amino acids. The trim removed 3 bases at V and 2 bases at J, leaving 5 bases unmatched. Full variable domain (outside the CDR3, taken from reference TRBV2 and TRBJ2-3): EPEVTQTPSHQVTQMGQEVILRCVPISNHLYFYWYRQILGQKVEFLVSFYNNEISEKSEIFDDQFSVERPDGSNFTLKIRSTKLEDSAMYFCASSEASGYTDTQYFGPGTRLTVL.

The chain joins TRBV1 to TRBJ2-2; the table's D call TRBD2 went unverified against the DNA. TRBV1 is given as a pseudogene. This CDR3 is built from 17 residues. CDR3 residues: CTSSQEGERETSGELFF. The CDR3 DNA reads as TGCACCAGCAGCCAAGAAGGAGAGCGGGAAACCTCCGGGGAGCTGTTTTTT.

The chain combines TRBV7-9 with TRBJ2-2; D call uncertain. There are 15 residues in the CDR3. V was pared by 0 bases and J by 3 bases, with 8 bases between. CDR1 is SEHNR, CDR2 FQNEAQ, per germline (reference sequence). CDR3 sequence reads: CASSLALIDTGELFF. The CDR3 bases are TGTGCCAGCAGCTTAGCACTGATCGACACCGGGGAGCTGTTTTTT.

The chain has TRBV30 and TRBJ2-3, with 13 bases aligning to TRBD2. This CDR3 region has 17 residues. Germline V CDR1 and CDR2: GTSNPN, SVGIG (reference sequence). J was trimmed by 4 bases and V by 0 bases; bases with no gene match: 7. The CDR3 here is CAWSVRRTSGSADTQYF. In DNA, the CDR3 is TGTGCCTGGAGTGTACGCCGGACTAGCGGGAGCGCAGATACGCAGTATTTT.

This clone was detected only a few times. The chain uses TRBV4-1 and TRBJ1-4; the match to TRBD1 covers 11 bases. This CDR3 region has 15 residues. V lost 5 bases and J lost 8; bases outside the gene matches: 7. Per the germline V gene, CDR1 is MGHRA and CDR2 is YSYEKL. CDR3 nucleotides: TGCGCCAGCAGCTTACCCGGACAGGGGGCGGAAAAACTGTTTTTT. It specifies CASSLPGQGAEKLFF.

This clone occurred a few times. V usage is TRBV6-5 and J usage is TRBJ2-2; 8 bases align to TRBD1. CDR3 length equals 16 residues. The V gene's germline CDR1 is MNHEY and CDR2 SVGAGI. V shed 2 bases and J 4 bases; nucleotides not matched to a gene: 6. The CDR3 spells CASSYGRGQGTGELFF. CDR3 in DNA: TGTGCCAGCAGTTACGGCAGGGGGCAAGGCACCGGGGAGCTGTTTTTT.

This clone occurred many times. For the CDR3, the DNA is TGTGCCAGCAGCTTGTCAGGGGTGAACACCGGGGAGCTGTTTTTT. It encodes CASSLSGVNTGELFF. The chain is built from TRBV5-6 and TRBJ2-2; D perhaps matches TRBD1 (6 bases). This CDR3 is built from 15 residues. Germline-derived CDR1 and CDR2 are SGHDT and YYEEEE. Trimming stripped 1 base from V and 1 base from J, with 8 bases between.

This clone was picked up a small number of times. V gene TRBV5-4 combines with J gene TRBJ2-5; 7 bases align to TRBD1. The V segment lost 4 bases and the J segment 4 bases; nucleotides outside the gene matches: 13. The CDR3 is 16 amino acids. Germline V CDR1 and CDR2: SGHNT, YYREEE (reference sequence). The CDR3 DNA sequence: TGTGCCAGCAGCCATTTTGGACAGGCGTCTCGAGAGACCCAGTACTTC. Protein: CASSHFGQASRETQYF.

The rearrangement links TRBV29-1 to TRBJ2-7; 7 positions agree with TRBD2. The CDR3 has 12 amino acids. Germline values: CDR1 SQVTM, CDR2 ANQGSEA. The V gene end was trimmed by 7 bases and the J gene end by 6 bases; junction bases not matched to a gene: 9. The CDR3 reads CSAGAGEGEQYF. The CDR3 DNA reads TGCAGCGCGGGAGCTGGGGAGGGCGAGCAGTACTTC.

This clone was seen a single time. CDR3 loop: CASSPRGTSGRHEQFF. CDR3 bases: TGTGCCAGCAGCCCGCGCGGTACTAGCGGGAGACATGAGCAGTTCTTC. The chain carries TRBV7-2 and TRBJ2-1; 11 nucleotides align to TRBD2. Germline V lookup: CDR1 SGHTA, CDR2 FQGNSA. V lost 5 bases, J lost 8 bases, and 11 bases stayed unmatched. CDR3 size: 16 residues.

The rearrangement links TRBV6-1 to TRBJ2-7; 7 nucleotides match TRBD2. V trimming: 6 bases; J trimming: 5 bases; junction bases outside the gene matches: 13. CDR1 and CDR2 from the germline V gene are MNHNS and SASEGT. The CDR3 contains 15 residues. The CDR3 coding sequence is TGTGCCAGCAGCCAAGAGGGGAGGGTCACCAACGAGCAGTACTTC. Protein product: CASSQEGRVTNEQYF.

A word on this clone: The same CDR3 can be traced to other DNA sequences in this sample. This chain connects TRBV27 to TRBJ1-1; the D is unclear. Germline CDR1 MNHEY, CDR2 SMNVEV (reference sequence). This CDR3 contains 14 residues. With 1 base removed from V and 1 base from J, the gap between germline ends came to 7 bases. The CDR3 sequence: CASSLYRRNTEAFF. In DNA, the CDR3 is TGTGCCAGCAGTTTATATCGGAGGAACACTGAAGCTTTCTTT.

CDR3 region: CASSFTGNEDQPQHF. DNA of the CDR3: TGCGCCAGCAGCTTTACAGGCAACGAGGATCAGCCCCAGCATTTT. The chain has TRBV5-1 and TRBJ1-5, with a possible D match to TRBD1 (5 bases). The V end lost 2 bases, the J end lost 5 bases, and 14 bases lay between the germline ends. Germline V gene lookup returns CDR1 SGHRS and CDR2 YFSETQ. The length of the CDR3 is 15 residues.

The chain links TRBV29-1 to TRBJ2-3; 7 bases match TRBD2. Per germline, CDR1 SQVTM and CDR2 ANQGSEA. Unmatched junction bases numbered 10, after V lost 7 bases and J lost 0 bases. The CDR3 has 15 amino acids. The CDR3 sequence is CSGRPGLVSTDTQYF. Here the CDR3 DNA reads TGCAGCGGGAGACCCGGACTAGTAAGCACAGATACGCAGTATTTT.

This chain links TRBV19 with TRBJ1-4; D is undetermined. V was shortened by 4 bases and J by 14 bases, with 20 bases between the two germline ends. The CDR3 loop spans 14 amino acids. CDR1 is LNHDA and CDR2 is SQIVND in the germline V gene (reference sequence). CDR3 region: CASSTSRNSFRLFF. The CDR3 region has the DNA TGTGCCAGTAGTACCTCCAGGAATTCCTTTAGGCTGTTTTTT.

This chain links TRBV2 with TRBJ1-2; possibly TRBD1 for D (6 bases). The CDR3 spans 13 residues. Germline V lookup: CDR1 SNHLY, CDR2 FYNNEI. The V end lost 6 bases, the J end lost 4 bases, and 12 bases lay between the germline ends. The CDR3 reads CASRHRETYGYTF. CDR3 DNA: TGTGCCAGCAGGCACAGGGAGACCTATGGCTACACCTTC.

V and J are TRBV11-3 and TRBJ2-5; perhaps TRBD2 as D (5 bases). Germline loops: CDR1 SGHNT, CDR2 YENEEA. The CDR3 sequence is 13 residues long. Trimming removed 3 bases at V and 5 bases at J, with 10 bases between. CDR3 in amino acids: CASSLGVRETQYF. The DNA of the CDR3 is TGTGCCAGCAGCTTGGGAGTTAGGGAGACCCAGTACTTC.

V and J are TRBV5-6 and TRBJ2-5; 7 nucleotides align to TRBD2. This CDR3 contains 15 residues. From germline, CDR1 is SGHDT and CDR2 YYEEEE. The trim removed 0 bases at V and 7 bases at J, leaving 9 bases unmatched. The DNA of the CDR3 is TGTGCCAGCAGCTTGGTTTGGAGCGGGATCGGGACCCAGTACTTC. Its translation: CASSLVWSGIGTQYF.